This T cell receptor (beta chain) was obtained from a study of persistence of HIV-infected CD4 T cells. Cells were stimulated with overlapping HIV-1 Gag 15-mer peptides. CD40L/CD69 double-negative CD45RO-high memory CD4+ T cells were collected. The immunoSEQ assay was version 4, run in survey mode. TCRdb keeps only in-frame clones here, not all; method: immunoSEQ multiplex PCR. The table has around 42,000 clones, about 84% seen once; the top ten hold approximately 15%. As concerns this clone: The antigen remains undetermined.

Germline V CDR1 and CDR2: DFQATT, SNEGSKA (reference sequence). The CDR3 spans 11 residues. Deletions cut 0 bases from V and 8 bases from J, with 7 bases between. This TCR came from an adult man with HIV who was CMV-seropositive. The sequencing here drew on CD4+ T cells sorted from PBMCs after approximately 20-hour stimulation, taken from a patient who received antiretroviral therapy. The rearrangement uses TRBV20-1 and TRBJ1-2; no clear D gene. CDR3 region: CSARDRQGYTF. The CDR3 bases are TGCAGTGCTAGAGATCGGCAAGGCTACACCTTC.